The next 5 T cell receptor beta chains were all read from a single sample in a study of human T cells and chemical hapten exposure. TCRdb reprocessed the RACE reads via MiXCR and lists one record per CDR3 protein. This sample carries a few hundred thousand distinct CDR3 sequences, just under 6.5% of them seen once, and the ten largest clones take about 5.6%. Time point in this sample: patch test 2, 6 weeks after DPC sensitization. As to treatment: therapeutic diphenylcyclopropenone sensitization with weekly scalp DPC. Sequences were derived from whole blood, sampled in connection with sensitization to the hapten diphenylcyclopropenone (DPC). These receptors were obtained from a woman aged 18 to 35 with alopecia areata. Some clones in this sample may be carry-over from other donors' samples.

This clonotype was seen a handful of times. The chain employs TRBV6-2 or TRBV6-3 and TRBJ2-1; the D call may be TRBD1 or TRBD2 (7 bases each). In germline, CDR1 is MNHEY, CDR2 SVGEGT. The CDR3 runs 13 residues. V lost 4 bases and J 12 bases, leaving 16 bases between the germline ends. The CDR3 DNA sequence: TGTGCCAGCAGTTCTTACAGGGGAGGGGTGCAGTTCTTC. Amino acids: CASSSYRGGVQFF.

This clonotype was detected ten times or more. The chain recombines TRBV27 with TRBJ1-5, with D uncertain. Germline loops: CDR1 MNHEY, CDR2 SMNVEV (reference sequence). V lost 6 bases to trimming and J lost 1 base, with 4 bases between them. The CDR3 spans 12 residues. Here the CDR3 DNA reads TGTGCCAGCAGCCCCAGCAATCAGCCCCAGCATTTT. Its translation: CASSPSNQPQHF.

In this sample, this clonotype turned up a few times. The V gene is TRBV6-1, the J gene TRBJ1-5; D perhaps matches TRBD1 (5 bases). The CDR3 runs to 14 residues. V lost 3 bases, J lost 6 bases, and 12 bases lay in between. CDR1 and CDR2 from the germline V gene are MNHNS and SASEGT. As DNA, the CDR3 is TGTGCCAGCAGTGAGGGGGTCCTTCTTCAGCCCCAGCATTTT. This encodes CASSEGVLLQPQHF.

The gene calls are TRBV13 and TRBJ1-2, with D possibly TRBD1 on 6 matching bases. The ends were cut back, 1 base at V and 0 bases at J, with 9 bases in the middle. CDR1 is PRHDT and CDR2 is FYEKMQ in the germline V gene (reference sequence). This CDR3 is built from 15 residues. CDR3 amino acids: CASSLVGQSNYGYTF. The CDR3 region has the DNA TGTGCCAGCAGCTTAGTAGGACAGTCTAACTATGGCTACACCTTC.

This clonotype was recorded a few times. The chain employs TRBV7-2 and TRBJ1-5; D may be TRBD1 (5 bases). Germline CDR1 is SGHTA and CDR2 is FQGNSA. V was clipped by 3 bases and J by 0 bases, with 12 bases between them. The CDR3 covers 16 residues. The CDR3: CASSLKGAGSNQPQHF. Written as DNA, the CDR3 is TGTGCCAGCAGCTTGAAAGGGGCGGGTAGCAATCAGCCCCAGCATTTT.